This T cell receptor (beta chain) was obtained from a study of cytomegalovirus exposure and HLA in healthy donors. Findings and limits, study-wide: Solely CMV serostatus was available to characterize immune exposure. Some V segments (TRBV6-2 and TRBV6-3 among them) were excluded as indistinguishable.

PCR employed 60 Vbeta and 13 Jbeta primers. Assay used: immunoSEQ multiplex PCR; TCRdb lists only in-frame clones, some missing. The sample shows roughly 150,000 clones, about 80% of them seen only once. About this clone itself: Its antigen is unknown.

The CDR3 has 17 amino acids. Trimming removed 0 bases from V and 6 bases from J; junction bases left unmatched: 10. CDR1 and CDR2 from the germline V gene are LNHDA and SQIVND (reference sequence). Sequenced material: PBMCs. V usage is TRBV19 and J usage is TRBJ2-1, with 8 bases fitting TRBD2. The clonotype was recovered from a man in his forties or fifties in good health and CMV-seronegative. CDR3 bases: TGTGCCAGTAGTATAGATAGGGCGGGAGGCCCCCGCAATGAGCAGTTCTTC. Translation gives CASSIDRAGGPRNEQFF.